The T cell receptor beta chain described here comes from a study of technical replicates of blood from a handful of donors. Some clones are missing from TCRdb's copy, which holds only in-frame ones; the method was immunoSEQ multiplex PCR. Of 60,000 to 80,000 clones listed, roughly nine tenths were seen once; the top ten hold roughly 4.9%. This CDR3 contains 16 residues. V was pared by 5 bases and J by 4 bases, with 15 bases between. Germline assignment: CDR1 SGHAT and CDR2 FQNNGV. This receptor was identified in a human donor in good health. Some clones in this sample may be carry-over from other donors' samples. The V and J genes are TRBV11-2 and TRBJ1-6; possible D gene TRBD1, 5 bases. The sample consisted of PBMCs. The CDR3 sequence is CASSPLVGGYNSPLHF. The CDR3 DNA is TGTGCCAGCAGCCCCCTCGTGGGGGGGTATAATTCACCCCTCCACTTT.